This entry describes one T cell receptor (beta chain). Germline V gives CDR1 SGHTA, CDR2 FQGNSA. This CDR3 is built from 15 residues. V shed 1 base and J 5 bases; nucleotides not matched to a gene: 6. Libraries were prepared by immunoSEQ multiplex PCR; TCRdb keeps only in-frame clonotypes and omits some of them. Seen here are about 200,000 clones, around 80% observed once, and the top ten hold 9.5% to 15%. The sample comes from a study of blood T cell repertoires in COVID-19. Study-wide context: From the United States, Italy and Spain came samples of acute and convalescent COVID-19. T cells, B-cell-depleted T cells, or PBMCs provided the cDNA or gDNA that served as material.

The chain links TRBV7-2 to TRBJ1-2; TRBD1 matches 8 bases. Specimen: peripheral blood. This sequence was found in a woman aged 35 to 49 with acute or convalescent COVID-19. The CDR3 DNA reads TGTGCCAGCAGCTTAGGCCAGGGGGCTATGTATGGCTACACCTTC. This sequence encodes CASSLGQGAMYGYTF.